The rows below give T cell receptor beta chains drawn from one sample of a study of radiotherapy plus CTLA-4 blockade in lung cancer. Profiled with immunoSEQ multiplex PCR; TCRdb holds only in-frame clones, not every one. The sample consists of about 66,000 clones, around four fifths of them appearing once. Sequenced material: peripheral blood, taken from a patient treated with radiotherapy plus ipilimumab. These TCRs come from a human donor with non-small cell lung cancer who had a partial response to radiotherapy plus ipilimumab. Both conserved end residues are part of each CDR3. D genes are given only for firm matches. Not every row has a clone size; where given, it reads once, few, many or a size class.

V gene: TRBV7-9
J gene: TRBJ1-1
clone size: NA
D gene: NA
CDR3 protein: CASTSGGAGDTEAFF
CDR3 DNA: TGTGCCAGCACCTCCGGTGGGGCAGGGGACACTGAAGCTTTCTTT

V gene: TRBV12-5
J gene: TRBJ2-5
clone size: NA
D gene: TRBD2
CDR3 protein: CASASWEGGETQYF
CDR3 DNA: TGTGCTAGTGCCTCATGGGAGGGAGGAGAGACCCAGTACTTC

V gene: TRBV11-1
J gene: TRBJ2-7
clone size: NA
D gene: TRBD1
CDR3 protein: CASSLRGPSYEQYF
CDR3 DNA: TGTGCCAGCAGCTTAAGGGGGCCCTCCTACGAGCAGTACTTC

V gene: TRBV27
J gene: TRBJ2-7
clone size: NA
D gene: TRBD1
CDR3 protein: CASKKTGTEKQYF
CDR3 DNA: TGTGCCAGCAAAAAGACAGGGACGGAGAAGCAGTACTTC

V gene: TRBV5-4
J gene: TRBJ2-7
clone size: NA
D gene: NA
CDR3 protein: CASSLEQGGEQYF
CDR3 DNA: TGTGCCAGCAGCTTGGAGCAGGGGGGCGAGCAGTACTTC

V gene: TRBV27
J gene: TRBJ1-4
clone size: NA
D gene: TRBD1
CDR3 protein: CASSPRQGNNEKLFF
CDR3 DNA: TGTGCCAGCAGTCCGCGACAGGGAAACAATGAAAAACTGTTTTTT

V gene: TRBV28
J gene: TRBJ1-2
clone size: NA
D gene: TRBD1
CDR3 protein: CASSQKRTGGAYGYTF
CDR3 DNA: TGTGCCAGCAGTCAGAAACGGACAGGGGGAGCCTATGGCTACACCTTC

V gene: TRBV28
J gene: TRBJ2-7
clone size: NA
D gene: NA
CDR3 protein: CASSVGQRTPYEQYF
CDR3 DNA: TGTGCCAGCAGCGTCGGTCAGCGGACTCCCTACGAGCAGTACTTC

V gene: TRBV5-1
J gene: TRBJ2-1
clone size: NA
D gene: TRBD2
CDR3 protein: CASSRGAGGPGFSSYNEQFF
CDR3 DNA: TGCGCCAGCAGCAGGGGAGCGGGAGGGCCGGGATTTAGCTCCTACAATGAGCAGTTCTTC

V gene: TRBV11-2
J gene: TRBJ2-3
clone size: NA
D gene: NA
CDR3 protein: CASSLRRDHTDTQYF
CDR3 DNA: TGTGCCAGCAGCTTACGGCGGGACCACACAGATACGCAGTATTTT

V gene: TRBV5-1
J gene: TRBJ2-2
clone size: NA
D gene: NA
CDR3 protein: CASSFQTENTGELFF
CDR3 DNA: TGCGCCAGCAGCTTCCAGACAGAGAACACCGGGGAGCTGTTTTTT

V gene: TRBV11-2
J gene: TRBJ1-1
clone size: once
D gene: TRBD1
CDR3 protein: CASSVRQGALAFF
CDR3 DNA: TGTGCCAGCAGCGTGAGACAGGGGGCTTTAGCTTTCTTT

V gene: TRBV7-3
J gene: TRBJ2-7
clone size: NA
D gene: TRBD1
CDR3 protein: CASSRDRAVPHEQYF
CDR3 DNA: TGTGCCAGCAGCCGAGACAGGGCGGTTCCCCACGAGCAGTACTTC

V gene: TRBV2
J gene: TRBJ2-2
clone size: once
D gene: TRBD2
CDR3 protein: CASSAWREITGELFF
CDR3 DNA: TGTGCCAGCAGTGCTTGGCGGGAGATCACCGGGGAGCTGTTTTTT

V gene: TRBV5-1
J gene: TRBJ2-3
clone size: NA
D gene: TRBD1
CDR3 protein: CASSLGQGALTDTQYF
CDR3 DNA: TGCGCCAGCAGCTTGGGACAGGGGGCCCTCACAGATACGCAGTATTTT

V gene: TRBV7-9
J gene: TRBJ2-7
clone size: NA
D gene: NA
CDR3 protein: CASSSDITYEQYF
CDR3 DNA: TGTGCCAGCAGCTCGGACATTACCTACGAGCAGTACTTC

V gene: TRBV7-2
J gene: TRBJ2-1
clone size: NA
D gene: TRBD1
CDR3 protein: CASSPARTGHNEQFF
CDR3 DNA: TGTGCCAGCAGCCCCGCGAGGACAGGCCACAATGAGCAGTTCTTC

V gene: TRBV2
J gene: TRBJ2-1
clone size: NA
D gene: NA
CDR3 protein: CASSASQADGYNEQFF
CDR3 DNA: TGTGCCAGCAGTGCTTCCCAAGCGGACGGCTACAATGAGCAGTTCTTC

V gene: TRBV30
J gene: TRBJ1-1
clone size: once
D gene: TRBD1
CDR3 protein: CAWSSRDRELRDAFF
CDR3 DNA: TGTGCCTGGAGTTCCCGGGACAGGGAACTGCGAGATGCTTTCTTT

V gene: TRBV18
J gene: TRBJ2-7
clone size: NA
D gene: TRBD2
CDR3 protein: CASSLAGEGEQYF
CDR3 DNA: TGTGCCAGCTCCTTAGCGGGAGAGGGCGAGCAGTACTTC

V gene: TRBV2
J gene: TRBJ1-5
clone size: NA
D gene: NA
CDR3 protein: CASSDSMSNQPQHF
CDR3 DNA: TGTGCCAGCAGTGACTCTATGAGCAATCAGCCCCAGCATTTT

V gene: TRBV18
J gene: TRBJ1-4
clone size: NA
D gene: NA
CDR3 protein: CASSAQLNEKLFF
CDR3 DNA: TGTGCCAGCTCAGCACAGCTTAATGAAAAACTGTTTTTT

V gene: TRBV6-5
J gene: TRBJ2-3
clone size: NA
D gene: TRBD2
CDR3 protein: CASSQPGLDTDTQYF
CDR3 DNA: TGTGCCAGCAGTCAACCGGGACTAGACACAGATACGCAGTATTTT

V gene: TRBV5-8
J gene: TRBJ2-1
clone size: NA
D gene: TRBD2
CDR3 protein: CASSLGLAGRNEQFF
CDR3 DNA: TGTGCCAGCAGCTTGGGACTAGCGGGCCGCAATGAGCAGTTCTTC

V gene: TRBV7-2
J gene: TRBJ2-4
clone size: NA
D gene: TRBD2
CDR3 protein: CASSLGGVAKNIQYF
CDR3 DNA: TGTGCCAGCAGCTTGGGGGGGGTAGCCAAAAACATTCAGTACTTC

V gene: TRBV19
J gene: TRBJ1-5
clone size: NA
D gene: NA
CDR3 protein: CASSIEGVGYSNQPQHF
CDR3 DNA: TGTGCCAGTAGTATCGAGGGAGTGGGGTATAGCAATCAGCCCCAGCATTTT

V gene: TRBV19
J gene: TRBJ1-5
clone size: NA
D gene: NA
CDR3 protein: CASSITPGTLNQPQHF
CDR3 DNA: TGTGCCAGTAGTATCACGCCCGGGACACTAAATCAGCCCCAGCATTTT

V gene: TRBV7-6
J gene: TRBJ1-1
clone size: NA
D gene: NA
CDR3 protein: CASSLVEGSAFF
CDR3 DNA: TGTGCCAGCAGCTTAGTTGAGGGATCAGCTTTCTTT

V gene: TRBV18
J gene: TRBJ2-4
clone size: NA
D gene: TRBD1
CDR3 protein: CASSPGAGTGENIQYF
CDR3 DNA: TGTGCCAGCTCCCCTGGGGCCGGGACAGGGGAAAACATTCAGTACTTC

V gene: TRBV18
J gene: TRBJ2-2
clone size: NA
D gene: NA
CDR3 protein: CASSPRQANTGELFF
CDR3 DNA: TGTGCCAGCTCACCCCGACAGGCCAACACCGGGGAGCTGTTTTTT

V gene: TRBV28
J gene: TRBJ1-6
clone size: NA
D gene: NA
CDR3 protein: CASSPWGSYNSPLHF
CDR3 DNA: TGTGCCAGCAGTCCCTGGGGCAGTTATAATTCACCCCTCCACTTT

V gene: TRBV27
J gene: TRBJ1-4
clone size: NA
D gene: NA
CDR3 protein: CASASGGRREKLFF
CDR3 DNA: TGTGCCAGCGCCTCGGGGGGACGGAGGGAAAAACTGTTTTTT

V gene: TRBV4-2
J gene: TRBJ2-4
clone size: NA
D gene: TRBD2
CDR3 protein: CASSLLAGGPFNPLAKNIQYF
CDR3 DNA: TGTGCCAGCAGCCTACTAGCGGGAGGACCCTTTAACCCTCTAGCCAAAAACATTCAGTACTTC

V gene: TRBV5-5
J gene: TRBJ1-1
clone size: NA
D gene: TRBD1
CDR3 protein: CASILDRANTEAFF
CDR3 DNA: TGTGCCAGCATCCTGGACAGGGCGAACACTGAAGCTTTCTTT

V gene: TRBV7-6
J gene: TRBJ2-3
clone size: NA
D gene: TRBD2
CDR3 protein: CASSLVRGRDSTDTQYF
CDR3 DNA: TGTGCCAGCAGCTTAGTACGCGGGAGGGATAGCACAGATACGCAGTATTTT

V gene: TRBV7-3
J gene: TRBJ2-3
clone size: NA
D gene: NA
CDR3 protein: CASSYHADTQYF
CDR3 DNA: TGTGCCAGCAGCTACCACGCGGATACGCAGTATTTT

V gene: TRBV18
J gene: TRBJ2-7
clone size: once
D gene: TRBD1
CDR3 protein: CASSLGQGEQYF
CDR3 DNA: TGTGCCAGCTCACTAGGACAGGGCGAGCAGTACTTC

V gene: TRBV28
J gene: TRBJ1-5
clone size: NA
D gene: TRBD1
CDR3 protein: CASRRQGGQPQHF
CDR3 DNA: TGTGCCAGCAGGCGACAGGGTGGACAGCCCCAGCATTTT

V gene: TRBV5-8
J gene: TRBJ2-3
clone size: NA
D gene: NA
CDR3 protein: CASSSGLTTTDTQYF
CDR3 DNA: TGTGCCAGCAGCTCCGGACTAACCACCACAGATACGCAGTATTTT

V gene: TRBV7-2
J gene: TRBJ2-1
clone size: NA
D gene: TRBD2
CDR3 protein: CASSPSGISYNEQFF
CDR3 DNA: TGTGCCAGCAGCCCTAGCGGAATCTCCTACAATGAGCAGTTCTTC

V gene: TRBV19
J gene: TRBJ1-5
clone size: NA
D gene: NA
CDR3 protein: CASSIEGRGNQPQHF
CDR3 DNA: TGTGCCAGTAGTATAGAAGGACGGGGGAATCAGCCCCAGCATTTT

V gene: TRBV6-5
J gene: TRBJ2-1
clone size: NA
D gene: TRBD2
CDR3 protein: CASRGLAGMHNEQFF
CDR3 DNA: TGTGCCAGCAGAGGACTAGCGGGAATGCACAATGAGCAGTTCTTC

V gene: TRBV6-6
J gene: TRBJ2-3
clone size: few
D gene: TRBD2
CDR3 protein: CASNDPRGGPQYF
CDR3 DNA: TGTGCCAGCAACGATCCGCGCGGGGGTCCGCAGTATTTT

V gene: TRBV5-4
J gene: TRBJ1-1
clone size: NA
D gene: NA
CDR3 protein: CASSLTSSLSKAFF
CDR3 DNA: TGTGCCAGCAGCTTGACATCCTCTCTTTCGAAGGCTTTCTTT

V gene: TRBV9
J gene: TRBJ1-1
clone size: NA
D gene: NA
CDR3 protein: CASSVARDTEAFF
CDR3 DNA: TGTGCCAGCAGCGTAGCTCGGGACACTGAAGCTTTCTTT

V gene: TRBV14
J gene: TRBJ2-1
clone size: NA
D gene: NA
CDR3 protein: CASSQEGTFSYNEQFF
CDR3 DNA: TGTGCCAGCAGCCAAGAAGGGACTTTTAGCTACAATGAGCAGTTCTTC